The clone carrying this T cell receptor beta chain was observed a handful of times. Its antigen remains unidentified. The immunoSEQ assay was version 4, run in survey mode. The protocol was immunoSEQ multiplex PCR, while the TCRdb copy is restricted to in-frame clones and leaves out a portion. Among around 60,000 clones listed, just under 75% were seen once. This sample was included in a study of persistence of HIV-infected CD4 T cells. Study-level points and caveats: CMV- and Gag-responding cells had lower TCRbeta richness than CD3/CD28-responding cells. Within sorted populations, more oligoclonal TCRs accompanied more oligoclonal proviruses.

An overlapping HIV-1 Gag peptide pool stimulated these cells at 0.95 to 1 ug/peptide/mL. CD40L/CD69 double-negative CD45RO-high memory CD4+ T cells were collected. The length of the CDR3 is 19 residues. Germline trimming cut 1 base from V and 3 bases from J; bases unmatched to any gene: 9. Germline loops: CDR1 LGHDT, CDR2 YNNKEL (reference sequence). V is TRBV3-1 (or the pseudogene TRBV3-2) and J is TRBJ2-2; 12 bases match TRBD2. The source was CD4+ T cells sorted from PBMCs after approximately 20-hour stimulation, collected from a patient who received antiretroviral therapy. The TCR comes from an adult man with HIV who was CMV-seropositive. The CDR3 protein is CASSQVQRRLAGDTGELFF. The CDR3 DNA is TGTGCCAGCAGCCAAGTGCAGCGGAGACTAGCGGGGGACACCGGGGAGCTGTTTTTT.